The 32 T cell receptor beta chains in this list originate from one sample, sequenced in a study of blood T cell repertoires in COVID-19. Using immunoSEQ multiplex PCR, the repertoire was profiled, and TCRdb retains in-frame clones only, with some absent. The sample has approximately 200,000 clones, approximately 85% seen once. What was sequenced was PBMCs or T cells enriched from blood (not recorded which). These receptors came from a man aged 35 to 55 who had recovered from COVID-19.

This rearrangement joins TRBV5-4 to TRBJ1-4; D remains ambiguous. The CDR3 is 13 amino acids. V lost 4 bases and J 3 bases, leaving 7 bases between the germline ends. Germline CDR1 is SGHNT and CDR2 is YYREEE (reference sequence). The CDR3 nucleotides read TGTGCCAGCAGCCTAACTCCTAATGAAAAACTGTTTTTT. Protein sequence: CASSLTPNEKLFF. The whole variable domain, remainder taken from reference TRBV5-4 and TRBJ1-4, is ETGVTQSPTHLIKTRGQQVTLRCSSQSGHNTVSWYQQALGQGPQFIFQYYREEENGRGNFPPRFSGLQFPNYSSELNVNALELDDSALYLCASSLTPNEKLFFGSGTQLSVL.

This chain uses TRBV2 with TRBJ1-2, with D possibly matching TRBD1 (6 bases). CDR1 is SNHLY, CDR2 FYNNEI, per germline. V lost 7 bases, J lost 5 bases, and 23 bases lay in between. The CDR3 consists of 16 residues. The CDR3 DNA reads TGTGCCAGCACTTTTGCGGGGGGCACGGGTTTATATGGCTACACCTTC. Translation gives CASTFAGGTGLYGYTF.

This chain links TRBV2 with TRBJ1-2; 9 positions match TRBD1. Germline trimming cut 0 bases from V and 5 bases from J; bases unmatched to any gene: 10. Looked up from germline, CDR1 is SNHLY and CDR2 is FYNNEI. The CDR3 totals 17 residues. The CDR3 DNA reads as TGTGCCAGCAGTGAAGCTGGGTCCTGGACAGGGGCATATGGCTACACCTTC. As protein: CASSEAGSWTGAYGYTF.

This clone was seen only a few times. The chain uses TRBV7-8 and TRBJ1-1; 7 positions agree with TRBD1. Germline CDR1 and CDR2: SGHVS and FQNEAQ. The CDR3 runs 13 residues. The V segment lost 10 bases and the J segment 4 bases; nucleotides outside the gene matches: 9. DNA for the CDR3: TGTGCCATCACAACAGGGGAGGCCACTGAAGCTTTCTTT. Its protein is CAITTGEATEAFF.

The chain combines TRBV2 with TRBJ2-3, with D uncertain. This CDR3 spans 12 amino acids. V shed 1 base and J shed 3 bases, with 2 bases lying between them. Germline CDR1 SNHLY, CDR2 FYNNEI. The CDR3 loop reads CASSEVTDTQYF. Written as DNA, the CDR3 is TGTGCCAGCAGTGAAGTAACAGATACGCAGTATTTT.

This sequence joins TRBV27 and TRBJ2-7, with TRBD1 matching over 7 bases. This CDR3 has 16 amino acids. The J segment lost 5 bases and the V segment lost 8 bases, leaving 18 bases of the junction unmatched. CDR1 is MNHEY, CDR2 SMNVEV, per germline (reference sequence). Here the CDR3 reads CASGAGRTGGVHEQYF. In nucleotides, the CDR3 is TGTGCCAGCGGGGCCGGCCGGACAGGCGGAGTCCACGAGCAGTACTTC.

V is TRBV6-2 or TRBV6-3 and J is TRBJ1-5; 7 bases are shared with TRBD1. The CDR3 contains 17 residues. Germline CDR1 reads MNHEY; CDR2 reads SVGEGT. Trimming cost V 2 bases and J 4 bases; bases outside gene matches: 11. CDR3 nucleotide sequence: TGTGCCAGCAGTTACAACCCAACAGGGGCCCGAAATCAGCCCCAGCATTTT. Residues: CASSYNPTGARNQPQHF.

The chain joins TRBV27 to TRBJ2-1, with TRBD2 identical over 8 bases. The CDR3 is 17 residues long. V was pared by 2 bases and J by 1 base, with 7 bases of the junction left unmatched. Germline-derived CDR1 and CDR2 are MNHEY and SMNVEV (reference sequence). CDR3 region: CASSLETGTSSYNEQFF. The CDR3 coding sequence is TGTGCCAGCAGTTTAGAAACCGGGACTAGTTCCTACAATGAGCAGTTCTTC.

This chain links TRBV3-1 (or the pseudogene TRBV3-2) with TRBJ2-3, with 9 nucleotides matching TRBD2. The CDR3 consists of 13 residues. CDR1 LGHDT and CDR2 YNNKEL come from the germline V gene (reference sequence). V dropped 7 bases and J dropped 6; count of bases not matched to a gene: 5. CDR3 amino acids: CASTAGGVDTQYF. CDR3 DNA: TGTGCCAGCACGGCGGGAGGGGTGGATACGCAGTATTTT.

The CDR3 is CASTRALLSNQPQHF. DNA for the CDR3: TGTGCCAGTACCAGGGCCCTCCTGAGCAATCAGCCCCAGCATTTT. This sequence joins TRBV19 and TRBJ1-5; possible D gene TRBD1, 5 bases. V lost 7 bases and J 1 base, leaving 14 bases between the germline ends. The germline CDR1 and CDR2 sequences are LNHDA and SQIVND (reference sequence). The CDR3 is made up of 15 amino acids.

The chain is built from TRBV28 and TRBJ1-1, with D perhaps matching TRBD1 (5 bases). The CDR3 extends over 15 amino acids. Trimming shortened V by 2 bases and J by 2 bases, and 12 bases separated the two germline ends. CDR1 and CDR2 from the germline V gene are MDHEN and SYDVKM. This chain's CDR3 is CASSLGGGVNTEAFF. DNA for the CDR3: TGTGCCAGCAGTTTAGGGGGAGGAGTAAACACTGAAGCTTTCTTT.

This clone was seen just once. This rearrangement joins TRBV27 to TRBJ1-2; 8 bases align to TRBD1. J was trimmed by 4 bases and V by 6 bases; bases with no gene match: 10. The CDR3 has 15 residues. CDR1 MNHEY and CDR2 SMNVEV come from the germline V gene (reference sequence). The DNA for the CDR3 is TGTGCCAGCAGCCCATGGCAGGGGGCCGGCTATGGCTACACCTTC. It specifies CASSPWQGAGYGYTF.

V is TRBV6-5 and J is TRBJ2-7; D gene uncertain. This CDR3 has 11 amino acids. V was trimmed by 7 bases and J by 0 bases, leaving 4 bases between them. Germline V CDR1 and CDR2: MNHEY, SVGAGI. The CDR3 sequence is CASILSYEQYF. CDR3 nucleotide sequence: TGTGCCAGCATCCTCTCCTACGAGCAGTACTTC.

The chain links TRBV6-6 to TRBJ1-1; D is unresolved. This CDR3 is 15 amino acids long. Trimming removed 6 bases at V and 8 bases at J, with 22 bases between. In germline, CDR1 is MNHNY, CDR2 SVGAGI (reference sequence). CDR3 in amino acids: CASRLETAAWPEAFF. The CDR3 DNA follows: TGTGCCAGCAGACTAGAGACCGCAGCTTGGCCCGAAGCTTTCTTT.

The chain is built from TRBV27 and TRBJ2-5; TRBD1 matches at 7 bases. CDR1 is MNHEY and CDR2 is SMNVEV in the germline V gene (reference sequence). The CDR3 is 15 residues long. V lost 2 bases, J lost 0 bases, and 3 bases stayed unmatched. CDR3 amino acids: CASSLTGTDQETQYF. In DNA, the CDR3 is TGTGCCAGCAGTTTAACCGGGACAGACCAAGAGACCCAGTACTTC.

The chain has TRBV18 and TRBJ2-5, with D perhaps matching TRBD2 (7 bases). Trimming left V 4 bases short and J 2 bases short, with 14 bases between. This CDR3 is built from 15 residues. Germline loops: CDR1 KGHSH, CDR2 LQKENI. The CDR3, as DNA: TGTGCCAGCTCACTAGTCAGCGGGACACAAGAGACCCAGTACTTC. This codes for CASSLVSGTQETQYF.

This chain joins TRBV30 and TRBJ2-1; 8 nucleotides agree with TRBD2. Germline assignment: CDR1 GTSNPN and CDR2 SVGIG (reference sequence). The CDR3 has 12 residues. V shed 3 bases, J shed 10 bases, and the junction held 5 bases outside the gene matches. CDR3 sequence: CAWSVIAGEQFF. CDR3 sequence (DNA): TGTGCCTGGAGCGTCATAGCGGGAGAGCAGTTCTTC.

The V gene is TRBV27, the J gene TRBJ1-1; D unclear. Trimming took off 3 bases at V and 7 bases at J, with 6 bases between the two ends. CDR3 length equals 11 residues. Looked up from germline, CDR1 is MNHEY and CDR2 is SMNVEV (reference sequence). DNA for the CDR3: TGTGCCAGCAGTTTCGGGTTTGAAGCTTTCTTT. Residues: CASSFGFEAFF.

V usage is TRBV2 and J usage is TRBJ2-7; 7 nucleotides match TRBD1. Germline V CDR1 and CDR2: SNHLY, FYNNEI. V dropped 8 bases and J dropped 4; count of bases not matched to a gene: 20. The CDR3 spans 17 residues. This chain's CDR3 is CASEGQQPRRNPYEQYF. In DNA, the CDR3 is TGTGCCAGCGAGGGACAGCAACCCCGGAGGAACCCTTACGAGCAGTACTTC.

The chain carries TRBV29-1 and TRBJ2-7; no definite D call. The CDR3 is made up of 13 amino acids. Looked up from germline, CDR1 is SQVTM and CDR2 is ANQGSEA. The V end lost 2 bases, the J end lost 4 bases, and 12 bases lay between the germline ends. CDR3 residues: CSVESAHLYEQYF. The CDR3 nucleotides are TGCAGCGTTGAATCCGCGCACTTGTACGAGCAGTACTTC.

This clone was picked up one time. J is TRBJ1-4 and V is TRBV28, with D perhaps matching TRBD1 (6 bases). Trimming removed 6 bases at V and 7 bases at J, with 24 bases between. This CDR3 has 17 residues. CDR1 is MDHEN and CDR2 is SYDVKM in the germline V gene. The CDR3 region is CASSPGGGGREGEKLFF. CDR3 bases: TGTGCCAGCAGCCCGGGAGGGGGGGGCAGAGAGGGTGAAAAACTGTTTTTT.

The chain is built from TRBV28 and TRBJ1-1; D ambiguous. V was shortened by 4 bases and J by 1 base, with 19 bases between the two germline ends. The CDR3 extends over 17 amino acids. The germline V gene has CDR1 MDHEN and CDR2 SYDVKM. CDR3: CASSSPRVRGRNTEAFF. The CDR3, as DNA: TGTGCCAGCAGTTCTCCTCGGGTTCGGGGTAGGAACACTGAAGCTTTCTTT.

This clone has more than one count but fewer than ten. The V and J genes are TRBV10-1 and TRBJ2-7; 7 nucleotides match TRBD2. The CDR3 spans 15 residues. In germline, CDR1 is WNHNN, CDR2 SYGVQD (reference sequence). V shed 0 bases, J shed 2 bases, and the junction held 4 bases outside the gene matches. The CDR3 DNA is TGCGCCAGCAGTGAGTCGGCTAGCGGAGCCTACGAGCAGTACTTC. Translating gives CASSESASGAYEQYF.

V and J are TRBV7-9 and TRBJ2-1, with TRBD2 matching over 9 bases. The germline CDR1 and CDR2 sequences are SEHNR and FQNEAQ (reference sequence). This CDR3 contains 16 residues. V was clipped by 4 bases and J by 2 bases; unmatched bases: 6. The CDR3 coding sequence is TGTGCCAGCAGCTCCCATAGCGGGAGTACCTACAATGAGCAGTTCTTC. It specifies CASSSHSGSTYNEQFF. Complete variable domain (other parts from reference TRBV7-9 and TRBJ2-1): DTGVSQNPRHKITKRGQNVTFRCDPISEHNRLYWYRQTLGQGPEFLTYFQNEAQLEKSRLLSDRFSAERPKGSFSTLEIQRTEQGDSAMYLCASSSHSGSTYNEQFFGPGTRLTVL.

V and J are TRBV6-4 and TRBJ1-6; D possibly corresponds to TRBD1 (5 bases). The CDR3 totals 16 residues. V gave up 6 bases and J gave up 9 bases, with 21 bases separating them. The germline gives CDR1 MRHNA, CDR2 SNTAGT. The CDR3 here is CASSPAGPDLGSPLHF. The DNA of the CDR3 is TGTGCCAGCAGCCCCGCAGGGCCAGACCTCGGTTCACCCCTCCACTTT.

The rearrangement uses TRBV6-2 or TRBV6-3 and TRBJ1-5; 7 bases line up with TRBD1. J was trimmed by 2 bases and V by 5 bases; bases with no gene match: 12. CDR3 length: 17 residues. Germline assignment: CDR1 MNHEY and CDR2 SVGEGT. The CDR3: CASSPRFPGTGNQPQHF. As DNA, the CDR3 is TGTGCCAGCAGTCCAAGATTCCCGGGGACAGGCAATCAGCCCCAGCATTTT.

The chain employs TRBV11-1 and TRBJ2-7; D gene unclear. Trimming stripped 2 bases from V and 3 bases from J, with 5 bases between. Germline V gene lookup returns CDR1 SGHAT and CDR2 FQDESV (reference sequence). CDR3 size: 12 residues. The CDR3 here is CASSLSRYEQYF. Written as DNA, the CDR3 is TGTGCCAGCAGCTTATCCCGCTACGAGCAGTACTTC.

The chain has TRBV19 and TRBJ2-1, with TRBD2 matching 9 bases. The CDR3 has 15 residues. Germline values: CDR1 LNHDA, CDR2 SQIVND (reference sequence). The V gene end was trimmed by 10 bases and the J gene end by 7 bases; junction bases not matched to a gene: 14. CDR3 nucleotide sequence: TGTGCCACCTCATGGGGGGCGGGAGGGCCTAATGAGCAGTTCTTC. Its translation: CATSWGAGGPNEQFF.

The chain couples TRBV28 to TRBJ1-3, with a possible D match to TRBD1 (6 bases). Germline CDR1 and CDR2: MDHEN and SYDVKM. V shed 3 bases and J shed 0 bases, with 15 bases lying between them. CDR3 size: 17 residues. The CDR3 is CASSFGGPPSSGNTIYF. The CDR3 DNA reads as TGTGCCAGCAGTTTCGGGGGGCCGCCGAGCTCTGGAAACACCATATATTTT.

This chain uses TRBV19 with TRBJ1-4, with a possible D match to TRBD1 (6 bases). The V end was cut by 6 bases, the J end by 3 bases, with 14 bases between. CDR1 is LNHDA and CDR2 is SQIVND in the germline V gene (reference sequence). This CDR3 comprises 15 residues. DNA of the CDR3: TGTGCCAGTAGCGGGGGGCCCTCGGCTAATGAAAAACTGTTTTTT. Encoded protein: CASSGGPSANEKLFF.

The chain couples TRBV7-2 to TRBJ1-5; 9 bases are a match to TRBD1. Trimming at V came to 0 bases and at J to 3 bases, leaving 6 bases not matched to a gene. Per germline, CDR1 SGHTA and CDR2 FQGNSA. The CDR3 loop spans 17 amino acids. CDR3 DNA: TGTGCCAGCAGCTTAGCTCGTGGGACAGGGTTCAATCAGCCCCAGCATTTT. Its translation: CASSLARGTGFNQPQHF.

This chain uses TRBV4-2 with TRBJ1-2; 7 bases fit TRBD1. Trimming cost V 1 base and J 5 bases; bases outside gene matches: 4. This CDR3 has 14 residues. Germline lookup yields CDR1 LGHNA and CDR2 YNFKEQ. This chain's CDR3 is CASSQGGQQYGYTF. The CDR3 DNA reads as TGTGCCAGCAGCCAAGGGGGACAGCAATATGGCTACACCTTC.